The clone carrying this TCR beta chain came up once. Its antigen is as yet unknown. Sequence at one end of the junction differs from germline and may be a read error. Assay: immunoSEQ multiplex PCR; the TCRdb copy retains only in-frame clones and omits some. The sample shows some 320,000 clones, about 82% of them seen only once. Indicated treatment: roughly 20 received Ad26.COV2.S at low or high dose, single or two shots; roughly five received placebo; per-sample allocation not given. The samples were gathered on day 63 after the first injection of vaccine or placebo. Recruitment in Boston yielded a donor of adult age, 18-55 years. The data are from a study of Ad26.COV2.S vaccination and SARS-CoV-2 variants. Study context: The study gave Ad26.COV2.S intramuscularly, once or twice 56 days apart.

The CDR3 loop spans 13 amino acids. In germline, CDR1 is SSHAT, CDR2 FNYEAQ (reference sequence). Findings and caveats of the study: Similar non-spike TCR breadth was observed in recipients of vaccine and of placebo.

This chain connects TRBV7-7 to TRBJ2-3; TRBD1 matches at 7 bases. The clonotype was recovered from a person between 18 and 60 years old who received the Ad26.COV2.S COVID-19 vaccine or a placebo. The material was peripheral blood, obtained in a trial of Ad26.COV2.S vaccine versus placebo. This CDR3 is CASSSTQGDTQYF. CDR3 in DNA: TGTGCTAGCAGCTCAACACAGGGGGATACGCAGTATTTT.